The rows below give T cell receptor beta chains drawn from one sample of a study of shared clonotypes between healthy human individuals. Repertoires were generated with immunoSEQ multiplex PCR, while TCRdb's copy carries only in-frame clones and drops some. Here the sample spans around 430,000 clones, roughly 77% being singletons. The sample comprised PBMCs. The receptors here all came from a woman aged 40 to 49 in good health. Some clones in this sample may be carry-over from other donors' samples. Each CDR3 is given with its conserved first and last residue. The D gene is left open where the match is weak. Not all rows give a size; the values are once, few, many and, for expanded clones, a class.

V,size,J,D,CDR3,DNA
TRBV19,NA,TRBJ1-6,NA,CASSIDQGQISPLHF,TGTGCCAGTAGTATAGATCAAGGACAGATATCACCCCTCCACTTT
TRBV5-8,few,TRBJ2-4,TRBD2,CASSRGTSGKNIQYF,TGTGCCAGCAGCCGAGGGACTAGTGGCAAAAACATTCAGTACTTC
TRBV7-9,NA,TRBJ2-7,NA,CASSLDPVAAALHEQYF,TGTGCCAGCAGCTTAGATCCCGTTGCGGCAGCCCTTCACGAGCAGTACTTC
TRBV21-1,NA,TRBJ2-7,NA,CASSKWPGAGTQISSYEQYF,TGTGCCAGCAGCAAATGGCCGGGGGCCGGGACTCAAATTAGCTCCTACGAGCAGTACTTC
TRBV27,few,TRBJ2-1,NA,CASSLSTQLPYNEQFF,TGTGCCAGCAGTTTATCGACTCAGCTACCTTACAATGAGCAGTTCTTC
TRBV10-3,once,TRBJ2-7,NA,CAINHEELSEQYF,TGTGCCATCAACCACGAGGAACTCTCCGAGCAGTACTTC
TRBV27,NA,TRBJ2-5,NA,CASSLSGETQYF,TGTGCCAGCAGTTTATCCGGAGAGACCCAGTACTTC
TRBV5-1,few,TRBJ2-1,NA,CASSLQGGDNEQFF,TGCGCCAGCAGCTTACAGGGCGGGGACAATGAGCAGTTCTTC
TRBV10-3,NA,TRBJ2-7,TRBD2,CAISVAGGLYEQYF,TGTGCCATCAGTGTTGCGGGAGGTCTCTACGAGCAGTACTTC
TRBV7-3,NA,TRBJ1-1,TRBD1,CASSLRPQGHAAFF,TGTGCCAGCAGCCTTCGACCACAGGGGCATGCTGCTTTCTTT
TRBV9,NA,TRBJ2-7,NA,CASSVVGSTYEQYF,TGTGCCAGCAGCGTAGTCGGATCCACCTACGAGCAGTACTTC
TRBV27,NA,TRBJ1-2,NA,CASSSGTISGYTF,TGTGCCAGCAGTTCCGGGACAATTAGTGGCTACACCTTC
TRBV7-2,NA,TRBJ2-2,NA,CASSSRTANTGELFF,TGTGCCAGCAGCTCCCGGACAGCGAACACCGGGGAGCTGTTTTTT
TRBV4-3,NA,TRBJ2-3,TRBD1,CASSQDSDRDLPDTQYF,TGCGCCAGCAGCCAAGACTCGGACAGGGATTTGCCAGATACGCAGTATTTT
TRBV6-5,NA,TRBJ1-5,NA,CASMGQPNQPQHF,TGTGCCAGCATGGGTCAGCCTAATCAGCCCCAGCATTTT
TRBV7-9,NA,TRBJ1-4,NA,CASSPLRTATNEKLFF,TGTGCCAGCAGCCCCCTGCGGACAGCAACTAATGAAAAACTGTTTTTT
TRBV7-9,NA,TRBJ2-3,TRBD1,CASSYGDRGSDTQYF,TGTGCCAGCAGCTACGGGGACAGGGGTTCAGATACGCAGTATTTT
TRBV2,NA,TRBJ2-7,NA,CASSEAEAGEQYF,TGTGCCAGCAGTGAAGCTGAGGCGGGCGAGCAGTACTTC
TRBV6-4,many,TRBJ2-3,TRBD1,CASSAQGAQDTQYF,TGTGCCAGCAGTGCACAGGGGGCGCAAGATACGCAGTATTTT
TRBV28,NA,TRBJ2-7,TRBD2,CASTRSGVTYEQYF,TGTGCCAGCACCCGTAGCGGGGTCACCTACGAGCAGTACTTC
TRBV7-2,NA,TRBJ2-1,NA,CASSLVGGPSAYNEQFF,TGTGCCAGCAGCTTAGTAGGAGGACCTTCCGCCTACAATGAGCAGTTCTTC
TRBV19,NA,TRBJ1-1,NA,CASASFGTEAFF,TGTGCCAGTGCAAGTTTTGGCACTGAAGCTTTCTTT
TRBV30,NA,TRBJ1-3,NA,CAWSVKASGNTIYF,TGTGCCTGGAGTGTTAAGGCCTCTGGAAACACCATATATTTT
TRBV29-1,NA,TRBJ2-7,TRBD1,CSVVSGQGAIYEQYF,TGCAGCGTCGTCTCCGGACAGGGGGCCATATACGAGCAGTACTTC
TRBV4-3,NA,TRBJ2-7,NA,CASSQAHRDYEQYF,TGCGCCAGCAGCCAAGCACACAGGGATTACGAGCAGTACTTC
TRBV6-6,NA,TRBJ1-6,NA,CASSPEGSPLHF,TGTGCCAGCAGTCCCGAAGGATCACCCCTCCACTTT
TRBV18,NA,TRBJ1-1,NA,CASSQGGAGANTEAFF,TGTGCCAGCTCACAGGGGGGGGCAGGCGCGAACACTGAAGCTTTCTTT
TRBV11-2,NA,TRBJ2-3,NA,CASSIWRVVADTQYF,TGTGCCAGCAGCATCTGGCGCGTGGTCGCAGATACGCAGTATTTT
TRBV7-9,NA,TRBJ2-1,NA,CASSLLGYNEQFF,TGTGCCAGCAGCTTGCTAGGTTACAATGAGCAGTTCTTC
TRBV30,NA,TRBJ1-5,NA,CAWSVQRGSFSNQPQHF,TGTGCCTGGAGTGTACAGAGAGGGAGCTTCAGCAATCAGCCCCAGCATTTT
TRBV19,few,TRBJ2-7,TRBD1,CASSIPGTGTLEQYF,TGTGCCAGTAGTATTCCCGGGACAGGGACATTGGAGCAGTACTTC
TRBV7-9,NA,TRBJ2-5,NA,CASSLVFDRDQQETQYF,TGTGCCAGCAGCTTAGTGTTTGACCGGGACCAGCAAGAGACCCAGTACTTC
TRBV27,NA,TRBJ2-7,TRBD2,CASSYGGADLEQYF,TGTGCCAGCAGTTACGGGGGGGCCGACCTCGAGCAGTACTTC
TRBV4-2,NA,TRBJ1-5,NA,CASSRRLGVENQPQHF,TGTGCCAGCAGCCGACGACTGGGGGTCGAAAATCAGCCCCAGCATTTT
TRBV10-3,NA,TRBJ2-7,TRBD2,CAISEGTSGSREQYF,TGTGCCATCAGTGAGGGGACTAGCGGGAGTAGGGAGCAGTACTTC
TRBV28,NA,TRBJ2-7,NA,CASGRTISPSYEQYF,TGTGCCAGTGGGCGTACTATCTCCCCCTCCTACGAGCAGTACTTC
TRBV7-9,NA,TRBJ2-3,TRBD1,CASSPGTGNTDTQYF,TGTGCCAGCAGCCCCGGGACAGGGAACACAGATACGCAGTATTTT
TRBV11-2,NA,TRBJ2-7,TRBD1,CASSSGTGGEQYF,TGTGCCAGCAGCTCCGGGACAGGGGGCGAGCAGTACTTC
TRBV13,few,TRBJ2-7,TRBD2,CASSLVLAVTYEQYF,TGTGCCAGCAGCTTAGTACTAGCGGTGACCTACGAGCAGTACTTC
TRBV5-1,NA,TRBJ2-5,NA,CASSLAPAETQYF,TGCGCCAGCAGCTTGGCACCTGCAGAGACCCAGTACTTC
TRBV4-3,NA,TRBJ2-1,TRBD2,CASSQELAPENEQFF,TGCGCCAGCAGCCAAGAACTAGCGCCTGAAAATGAGCAGTTCTTC
TRBV5-6,once,TRBJ2-7,TRBD2,CASSLGLAGVGEQYF,TGTGCCAGCAGCTTGGGCCTAGCGGGAGTTGGGGAGCAGTACTTC
TRBV18,NA,TRBJ2-2,TRBD2,CASSPRAGANTGELFF,TGTGCCAGCTCACCACGGGCGGGAGCGAACACCGGGGAGCTGTTTTTT
TRBV28,NA,TRBJ2-7,NA,CASERRSYEQYF,TGTGCCAGCGAGCGCCGCTCCTACGAGCAGTACTTC
TRBV2,NA,TRBJ2-1,NA,CASSDPTSLGEQFF,TGTGCCAGCAGCGACCCGACTAGTTTAGGTGAGCAGTTCTTC
TRBV6-6,once,TRBJ2-5,TRBD2,CASSFGRAGGRETQYF,TGTGCCAGCAGTTTCGGCCGAGCGGGAGGGCGGGAGACCCAGTACTTC
TRBV6-1,NA,TRBJ2-2,TRBD1,CASNPTGYTGELFF,TGTGCCAGCAATCCGACAGGGTACACCGGGGAGCTGTTTTTT
TRBV29-1,NA,TRBJ2-7,NA,CSVIQGSSYEQYF,TGCAGCGTGATACAGGGAAGCTCCTACGAGCAGTACTTC
TRBV5-8,NA,TRBJ2-3,NA,CASSLVAGPGTDTQYF,TGTGCCAGCAGCTTGGTGGCAGGCCCAGGGACAGATACGCAGTATTTT
TRBV4-1,NA,TRBJ2-1,NA,CASSPQVAASSYNEQFF,TGCGCCAGCAGCCCGCAGGTCGCGGCGAGCTCCTACAATGAGCAGTTCTTC
TRBV5-4,NA,TRBJ2-3,NA,CASSFGAGIEDTQYF,TGTGCCAGCAGCTTCGGGGCCGGGATAGAAGATACGCAGTATTTT
TRBV18,NA,TRBJ1-1,NA,CASSPQRGGNTEAFF,TGTGCCAGCTCACCTCAGAGAGGGGGTAACACTGAAGCTTTCTTT
TRBV10-3,NA,TRBJ2-3,TRBD2,CASSAWTSGSTDTQYF,TGTGCCAGCAGTGCTTGGACTAGCGGTAGCACAGATACGCAGTATTTT